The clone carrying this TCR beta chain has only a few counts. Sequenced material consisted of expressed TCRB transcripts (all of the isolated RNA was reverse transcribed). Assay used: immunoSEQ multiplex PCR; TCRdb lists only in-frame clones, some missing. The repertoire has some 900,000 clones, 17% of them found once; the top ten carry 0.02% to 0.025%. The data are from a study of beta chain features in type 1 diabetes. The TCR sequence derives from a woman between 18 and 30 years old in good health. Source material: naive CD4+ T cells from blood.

The CDR3: CSVEVSGQGNQPQHF. The CDR3 DNA is TGCAGCGTTGAAGTGTCTGGACAGGGTAATCAGCCCCAGCATTTT. The genes are TRBV29-1 and TRBJ1-5; 8 positions agree with TRBD1. The J segment lost 4 bases and the V segment lost 1 base, leaving 6 bases of the junction unmatched. Germline V gene lookup returns CDR1 SQVTM and CDR2 ANQGSEA. CDR3 length equals 15 residues.